The 25 T cell receptor beta chains below all came from one sample that was sequenced in a study of OX40 agonist ivuxolimab in advanced cancers. The method was the immunoSEQ multiplex PCR assay. TCRdb obtained this table from immuneACCESS and retained in-frame rearrangements with V and J assigned. These tables miss some clones; where compared with another copy, unresolved V genes account for less than half of the shortfall, and the remainder is unexplained. The sample data list roughly 41,000 clones, and about 86% of these were observed just once. Approximately 2.4% of the sample rests with the top ten. The source was CD4+ or CD8+ T cells sorted from blood, collected in a trial of the OX40 agonist ivuxolimab. The source of these receptors is an adult with an advanced solid tumor such as melanoma, head and neck, liver or kidney cancer.

The V and J genes are TRBV10-2 and TRBJ2-1; 11 bases align to TRBD2. Germline lookup yields CDR1 WSHSY and CDR2 SAAADI. The CDR3 totals 16 residues. The V gene end was trimmed by 6 bases and the J gene end by 6 bases; junction bases not matched to a gene: 10. CDR3 coding DNA: TGCGCCAGCAGGGGGACTAGCGGCGAGAGTCCCAATGAGCAGTTCTTC. Protein product: CASRGTSGESPNEQFF.

The chain is built from TRBV4-2 and TRBJ2-2; TRBD2 agrees at 10 bases. V was clipped by 7 bases and J by 7 bases; unmatched bases: 12. The CDR3 length is 16 residues. Germline V gene sequence: CDR1 LGHNA, CDR2 YNFKEQ. The CDR3 DNA reads TGTGCCAGCACCCCGACAGCGGGGGGGCTAGTCGGGGAGCTGTTTTTT. This sequence encodes CASTPTAGGLVGELFF.

The J gene is TRBJ1-5, the V gene TRBV28, with D hard to call. V lost 2 bases and J 4 bases, leaving 6 bases between the germline ends. The CDR3 sequence is 13 residues long. Germline V gene data show CDR1 as MDHEN and CDR2 as SYDVKM. Here the CDR3 reads CASSLRLNQPQHF. CDR3 nucleotide sequence: TGTGCCAGCAGTTTACGCCTGAATCAGCCCCAGCATTTT.

This chain uses TRBV9 with TRBJ1-2; the D is unclear. Per germline, CDR1 SGDLS and CDR2 YYNGEE. V was cut by 4 bases and J by 7 bases, with 11 bases left in between. CDR3 length: 12 residues. For the CDR3, the DNA is TGTGCCAGCAGCCCCCCTTGGAGTGGCTACACCTTC. Protein: CASSPPWSGYTF.

The V gene is TRBV6-1, the J gene TRBJ1-3; 8 bases are a match to TRBD1. Germline V gene lookup returns CDR1 MNHNS and CDR2 SASEGT. The CDR3 is made up of 18 amino acids. The ends lost 0 bases at V and 5 bases at J; junction bases unmatched: 12. CDR3 DNA: TGTGCCAGCAGTGAAGCGGGACAGGTTATTCGGGGTAGAAACACCATATATTTT. The encoded protein is CASSEAGQVIRGRNTIYF.

The chain employs TRBV7-2 and TRBJ1-1; 7 positions match TRBD1. J gave up 0 bases and V 0 bases, and 1 base lay outside the gene matches. The length of the CDR3 is 15 residues. Per germline, CDR1 SGHTA and CDR2 FQGNSA. CDR3 bases: TGTGCCAGCAGCTTAGCGGACAGGATGAACACTGAAGCTTTCTTT. It is translated as CASSLADRMNTEAFF.

The chain uses TRBV7-9 and TRBJ1-1, with D unresolved. The CDR3 totals 14 residues. Trimming stripped 5 bases from V and 3 bases from J, with 13 bases between. Germline CDR1 SEHNR, CDR2 FQNEAQ (reference sequence). CDR3 DNA sequence: TGTGCCAGCAGCGCGTCGTCGGCCGACACTGAAGCTTTCTTT. This codes for CASSASSADTEAFF.

The rearrangement links TRBV5-1 to TRBJ2-1; 7 bases are a match to TRBD1. CDR1 SGHRS and CDR2 YFSETQ come from the germline V gene. The CDR3 contains 15 residues. With V trimmed by 0 bases and J by 4 bases, 4 bases remained unmatched. Written as DNA, the CDR3 is TGCGCCAGCAGCTTGGTACCGGGACAGTACAATGAGCAGTTCTTC. As protein: CASSLVPGQYNEQFF.

This chain uses TRBV4-3 with TRBJ2-2; D not resolved. The CDR3 covers 16 residues. From germline, CDR1 is LGHNA and CDR2 YSLEER. V lost 2 bases and J lost 5, with 15 bases in between. The CDR3 bases are TGCGCCAGCAGCCAAAGTCTAGTGCTGGTGACCGGGGAGCTGTTTTTT. This encodes CASSQSLVLVTGELFF.

The chain recombines TRBV11-2 with TRBJ2-1; 7 bases agree with TRBD1. After removal of 11 bases from V and 6 bases from J, the junction contained 7 bases not matched to a gene. The CDR3 runs 12 residues. Germline loops: CDR1 SGHAT, CDR2 FQNNGV. The CDR3 DNA is TGTGCCGTAGGGGGCAACGGCAATGAGCAGTTCTTC. Its translation is CAVGGNGNEQFF.

This clone came up a few times. The chain links TRBV27 to TRBJ2-3; D gene ambiguous. Trimming removed 4 bases from V and 8 bases from J, with 19 bases in between. Germline V CDR1 and CDR2: MNHEY, SMNVEV (reference sequence). The CDR3 runs 15 residues. CDR3 nucleotide sequence: TGTGCCAGCAGTTCGGGCAACCAACCTCGAGGTACGCAGTATTTT. Translating it yields CASSSGNQPRGTQYF.

Points on this clone: An end of the junction differs from the germline gene, which may be a read error. Here the CDR3 DNA reads TGTGCTAGCAGCAGGAGCGGGGGGGCCTATGAGCAGTTCTTC. It translates to CASSRSGGAYEQFF. The rearrangement joins TRBV7-7 to TRBJ2-1, with 10 bases identical to TRBD2. The CDR3 is 14 residues long. Germline V lookup: CDR1 SSHAT, CDR2 FNYEAQ (reference sequence).

The chain has TRBV6-6 and TRBJ2-5; either TRBD1 or TRBD2 may supply D (5 bases each). The germline CDR1 and CDR2 sequences are MNHNY and SVGAGI (reference sequence). Trimming stripped 10 bases from V and 5 bases from J, with 23 bases between. CDR3 length: 15 amino acids. CDR3 DNA sequence: TGTGCCAACCATCAGGGACGGCCCCTTCGGGAGACCCAGTACTTC. Translating gives CANHQGRPLRETQYF.

This chain connects TRBV27 to TRBJ2-4, with D possibly matching TRBD1 (5 bases). The germline gives CDR1 MNHEY, CDR2 SMNVEV (reference sequence). CDR3 size: 19 residues. V lost 5 bases, J lost 0 bases, and 23 bases lay in between. The CDR3 region is CASSPTYLQELLAKNIQYF. CDR3 coding DNA: TGTGCCAGCAGTCCGACCTACTTACAGGAACTTTTAGCCAAAAACATTCAGTACTTC.

The chain carries TRBV15 and TRBJ1-5; weak D call: TRBD1 (5 bases). The CDR3 has 17 residues. Between the trimmed V and J ends, which lost 0 bases and 0 bases, there was a span of 12 bases. From germline, CDR1 is LNHNV and CDR2 YYDKDF (reference sequence). CDR3 sequence reads: CATSRDSGGSSNQPQHF. The DNA for the CDR3 is TGTGCCACCAGCAGAGATTCCGGGGGGAGTAGCAATCAGCCCCAGCATTTT. The full variable domain, with the rest looked up from reference TRBV15 and TRBJ1-5, is DAMVIQNPRYQVTQFGKPVTLSCSQTLNHNVMYWYQQKSSQAPKLLFHYYDKDFNNEADTPDNFQSRRPNTSFCFLDIRSPGLGDTAMYLCATSRDSGGSSNQPQHFGDGTRLSIL.

This chain connects TRBV23-1 to TRBJ1-5, with D maybe TRBD1 (5 bases). TRBV23-1 is recorded as an ORF, its role being uncertain. The CDR3 length is 14 residues. V was cut by 4 bases and J by 7 bases, with 14 bases left in between. CDR3 loop: CASSLNRIVQPQHF. The CDR3 DNA follows: TGCGCCAGCAGTCTTAACAGGATAGTCCAGCCCCAGCATTTT.

J is TRBJ1-6 and V is TRBV19; D unclear. The CDR3 is 15 residues long. V lost 4 bases, J lost 0 bases, and 7 bases lay in between. Germline-derived CDR1 and CDR2 are LNHDA and SQIVND (reference sequence). The CDR3 nucleotides read TGTGCCAGTAGTAACAAGGGCTCCTATAATTCACCCCTCCACTTT. This encodes CASSNKGSYNSPLHF.

The chain combines TRBV30 with TRBJ2-3; either TRBD1 or TRBD2 may fit D (5 bases each). The CDR3 has 13 amino acids. The V end was cut by 5 bases, the J end by 0 bases, with 9 bases between. In germline, CDR1 is GTSNPN, CDR2 SVGIG (reference sequence). DNA of the CDR3: TGTGCCTGGGTGAGGGGTAGCACAGATACGCAGTATTTT. It is translated as CAWVRGSTDTQYF. Combining the CDR3 with reference TRBV30 and TRBJ2-3 gives the whole variable domain SQTIHQWPATLVQPVGSPLSLECTVEGTSNPNLYWYRQAAGRGLQLLFYSVGIGQISSEVPQNLSASRPQDRQFILSSKKLLLSDSGFYLCAWVRGSTDTQYFGPGTRLTVL.

This chain links TRBV11-2 with TRBJ2-1; 8 bases line up with TRBD2. Germline CDR1 is SGHAT and CDR2 is FQNNGV. This CDR3 contains 15 residues. Losses at the gene ends were 6 bases for V and 6 bases for J; bases not matched to a gene: 10. In DNA form, the CDR3 reads TGTGCCAGCAGTTCGTGGGGACTAGGAGCCAATGAGCAGTTCTTC. Protein: CASSSWGLGANEQFF.

The V and J genes are TRBV10-2 and TRBJ1-1; tentatively, D is TRBD1 (6 bases). Germline assignment: CDR1 WSHSY and CDR2 SAAADI. The CDR3 contains 13 residues. Between the trimmed V and J ends, which lost 0 bases and 7 bases, there was a span of 9 bases. The CDR3 DNA sequence: TGCGCCAGCAGTGAGTCGAGGGGGGATGAAGCTTTCTTT. Translating it yields CASSESRGDEAFF.

The CDR3 loop is CASSEVGQGRNEQYF. CDR3 bases: TGTGCCAGCAGTGAAGTTGGACAGGGGCGGAACGAGCAGTACTTC. The chain links TRBV2 to TRBJ2-7; 9 bases are a match to TRBD1. This CDR3 has 15 amino acids. The germline V gene encodes CDR1 SNHLY and CDR2 FYNNEI. The ends lost 1 base at V and 5 bases at J; junction bases unmatched: 6. Supplemented by reference TRBV2 and TRBJ2-7, the full variable domain reads EPEVTQTPSHQVTQMGQEVILRCVPISNHLYFYWYRQILGQKVEFLVSFYNNEISEKSEIFDDQFSVERPDGSNFTLKIRSTKLEDSAMYFCASSEVGQGRNEQYFGPGTRLTVT.

V is TRBV7-9 and J is TRBJ1-2, with 11 bases fitting TRBD1. CDR1 SEHNR and CDR2 FQNEAQ come from the germline V gene (reference sequence). The CDR3 contains 15 residues. The J segment lost 6 bases and the V segment lost 5 bases, leaving 8 bases of the junction unmatched. The CDR3 region is CASSHRDRGNDGYTF. CDR3 bases: TGTGCCAGCAGCCACCGGGACAGGGGGAACGATGGCTACACCTTC.

This clone was found a few times. The gene calls are TRBV25-1 and TRBJ1-2; D is unresolved. V was shortened by 3 bases and J by 12 bases, with 17 bases between the two germline ends. This CDR3 is built from 13 residues. Germline CDR1 MGHDK, CDR2 SYGVNS. The DNA of the CDR3 is TGTGCCAGCAGTGATTGGACCTCAGGTGGAAACACCTTC. It yields the protein CASSDWTSGGNTF.

This clone was recorded once. The chain has TRBV30 and TRBJ1-3; TRBD1 agrees at 8 bases. There are 14 residues in the CDR3. The germline gives CDR1 GTSNPN, CDR2 SVGIG (reference sequence). V lost 2 bases, J lost 4 bases, and 4 bases stayed unmatched. CDR3 protein: CAWSLGTGGNTIYF. The CDR3 DNA follows: TGTGCCTGGAGTCTGGGGACAGGAGGAAACACCATATATTTT.

CDR3 loop: CASSLEPLDGVDNEQFF. The CDR3, as DNA: TGTGCCAGCAGCTTGGAGCCCCTAGACGGCGTGGACAATGAGCAGTTCTTC. The chain carries TRBV5-6 and TRBJ2-1; D gene uncertain. Germline values: CDR1 SGHDT, CDR2 YYEEEE. The CDR3 totals 17 residues. V lost 0 bases and J 5 bases, leaving 18 bases between the germline ends.